Sequencing of this T cell receptor (beta chain) was carried out in a study of cytomegalovirus exposure and HLA in healthy donors. Study results and caveats: Clusters of TCRs from the first cohort tended to co-occur in the 90 to 150 validation repertoires (as a later analysis found). In vitro, a few CMV-associated chains proved specific for CMV antigens.

Germline CDR1 reads MNHEY; CDR2 reads SMNVEV (reference sequence). V lost 3 bases to trimming and J lost 0 bases, with 16 bases between them. The CDR3 consists of 17 residues. Data came from immunoSEQ multiplex PCR; TCRdb stores just in-frame clones and leaves some out. The sample comprises around 150,000 clones, approximately 86% of which are singletons, and around 2.3% rests with the top ten. In the case of this clone: Its matching antigen is unknown.

The TCR comes from a woman aged 18 to 35 in good health and CMV-seronegative. The J gene is TRBJ2-3, the V gene TRBV27; weak D call: TRBD1 (5 bases). Sequenced input: PBMCs. The chain's CDR3 is CASSFLGGAPSTDTQYF. The CDR3 DNA follows: TGTGCCAGCAGTTTTTTGGGTGGGGCGCCGAGCACAGATACGCAGTATTTT.